These T cell receptor beta chains were read from a single sample in a study of CD8 T cells in Susac syndrome. TCRdb passed the immunoSEQ multiplex PCR reads through MiXCR, listing each CDR3 protein once. The sample lists approximately 150,000 distinct CDR3 sequences, roughly 94% occurring once. Sequencing input: CD4+ T cells from PBMCs. These receptors all come from a human donor with multiple sclerosis. Both conserved end residues are part of each CDR3. A D gene is named only where the DNA matches it firmly. The size of a clone is reported for some rows only, either as once, few or many, or as a class for expanded clones.

length: 13
V: TRBV29-1
size: NA
D: NA
J: TRBJ1-1
DNA: TGCAGCGTTCTTACAGATATCAACACTGAAGCTTTCTTT
CDR3: CSVLTDINTEAFF

length: 13
V: TRBV2
size: NA
D: TRBD1
J: TRBJ2-2
DNA: TGTGCCAGCACCTCGGACAGGGGCGGGGAGCTGTTTTTT
CDR3: CASTSDRGGELFF

length: 13
V: TRBV29-1
size: NA
D: NA
J: TRBJ2-3
DNA: TGCAGCGGCCTGGACAGTGCGGGAGATACGCAGTATTTT
CDR3: CSGLDSAGDTQYF

length: 15
V: TRBV6-2/TRBV6-3
size: NA
D: TRBD1
J: TRBJ2-2
DNA: TGTGCCAGCAGTTTACAGGGGGCTTACATCGGGGAGCTGTTTTTT
CDR3: CASSLQGAYIGELFF

length: 12
V: TRBV24-1
size: NA
D: NA
J: TRBJ1-2
DNA: TGTGCCACCAGTGGGCAGGGAATCGGCTACACCTTC
CDR3: CATSGQGIGYTF

length: 13
V: TRBV28
size: NA
D: NA
J: TRBJ2-1
DNA: TGTGCCAGCGGGACTCCGGTCTACAATGAGCAGTTCTTC
CDR3: CASGTPVYNEQFF

length: 16
V: TRBV7-2
size: few
D: NA
J: TRBJ2-5
DNA: TGTGCCAGCAGCTTCCAGGGGGGGCCGGGACTGGAGACCCAGTACTTC
CDR3: CASSFQGGPGLETQYF

length: 15
V: TRBV25-1
size: NA
D: TRBD2
J: TRBJ2-2
DNA: TGTGCCAGCGGACTAGCGGGAGGGCCAGGTGGGGAGCTGTTTTTT
CDR3: CASGLAGGPGGELFF

length: 15
V: TRBV7-2
size: NA
D: TRBD2
J: TRBJ2-1
DNA: TGTGCCAGCTTGAAAGCGGGAGGACCCTACAATGAGCAGTTCTTC
CDR3: CASLKAGGPYNEQFF

length: 16
V: TRBV4-2
size: NA
D: NA
J: TRBJ2-2
DNA: TGTGCCAGCAGCCACCGAGACACGCGGAACACCGGGGAGCTGTTTTTT
CDR3: CASSHRDTRNTGELFF

length: 13
V: TRBV18
size: NA
D: NA
J: TRBJ1-1
DNA: TGTGCCAGCTCACCGGCAGGGCGGGCTGAAGCTTTCTTT
CDR3: CASSPAGRAEAFF

length: 13
V: TRBV15
size: NA
D: TRBD1
J: TRBJ1-5
DNA: TGTGCCACCGGGGACAGGTCCCCTGGGCCCCAGCATTTT
CDR3: CATGDRSPGPQHF

length: 13
V: TRBV30
size: NA
D: NA
J: TRBJ1-5
DNA: TGTGCCTGGAGTGGAGGTGGGGATCAGCCCCAGCATTTT
CDR3: CAWSGGGDQPQHF

length: 16
V: TRBV6-2/TRBV6-3
size: NA
D: NA
J: TRBJ2-7
DNA: TGTGCCAGCAGTTACGTGAGGGGTGCCCTCTCCTACGAGCAGTACTTC
CDR3: CASSYVRGALSYEQYF

length: 13
V: TRBV20-1
size: NA
D: NA
J: TRBJ1-4
DNA: TGCAGTGCTAGACCGGACAGTAATGAAAAACTGTTTTTT
CDR3: CSARPDSNEKLFF

length: 13
V: TRBV11-2
size: once
D: NA
J: TRBJ1-2
DNA: TGTGCCAGCAGCTCGGACAGCACAGTGGGCTACACCTTC
CDR3: CASSSDSTVGYTF

length: 14
V: TRBV6-6
size: NA
D: TRBD2
J: TRBJ2-3
DNA: TGTGCCAGCAAGCGGGGGGAAGACACAGATACGCAGTATTTT
CDR3: CASKRGEDTDTQYF

length: 11
V: TRBV29-1
size: NA
D: TRBD2
J: TRBJ2-3
DNA: TGCAGCGTTCTGCGGGGGTCTACGCAGTATTTT
CDR3: CSVLRGSTQYF

length: 15
V: TRBV12-3/TRBV12-4
size: NA
D: NA
J: TRBJ2-7
DNA: TGTGCCAGCAGTTTAGTCCCTAAGGGTACGGACGAGCAGTACTTC
CDR3: CASSLVPKGTDEQYF

length: 15
V: TRBV9
size: once
D: NA
J: TRBJ2-6
DNA: TGTGCCAGCAGCGTAGGGGGCTCTGGGGCCAACGTCCTGACTTTC
CDR3: CASSVGGSGANVLTF

length: 15
V: TRBV12-3/TRBV12-4
size: NA
D: TRBD2
J: TRBJ2-1
DNA: TGTGCCAGCAGATATGTACTAGCGGGCCGCAATGAGCAGTTCTTC
CDR3: CASRYVLAGRNEQFF

length: 15
V: TRBV5-1
size: NA
D: TRBD2
J: TRBJ2-2
DNA: TGCGCCAGCAGCTTCGCGGGAGGGAGCACCGGGGAGCTGTTTTTT
CDR3: CASSFAGGSTGELFF

length: 14
V: TRBV7-7
size: NA
D: NA
J: TRBJ2-5
DNA: TGTGCCAGCAGCTCGACCGGGAGAAGGGAAACCCAGTACTTC
CDR3: CASSSTGRRETQYF

length: 14
V: TRBV14
size: NA
D: NA
J: TRBJ2-4
DNA: TGTGCCAGCAGCCAAGAAGGGGGGTTGAACATTCAGTACTTC
CDR3: CASSQEGGLNIQYF

length: 12
V: TRBV12-3/TRBV12-4
size: few
D: NA
J: TRBJ2-1
DNA: TGTGCCAGCAGTTTAGGGTACAATGAGCAGTTCTTC
CDR3: CASSLGYNEQFF

length: 14
V: TRBV25-1
size: NA
D: NA
J: TRBJ2-2
DNA: TGTGCCAGCAGTGAATATTTGGAGTCCGGGGAGCTGTTTTTT
CDR3: CASSEYLESGELFF

length: 13
V: TRBV6-5
size: NA
D: TRBD2
J: TRBJ2-7
DNA: TGTGCCAGCACGGGGGGGAACTTTAACGAGCAGTACTTC
CDR3: CASTGGNFNEQYF

length: 14
V: TRBV6-2/TRBV6-3
size: NA
D: NA
J: TRBJ1-2
DNA: TGTGCCAGCAGAATTCGGACGGTAAACTATGGCTACACCTTC
CDR3: CASRIRTVNYGYTF

length: 15
V: TRBV3-1
size: NA
D: NA
J: TRBJ1-1
DNA: TGTGCCAGCAGCCAAGGTGGCGGGTGGGACACTGAAGCTTTCTTT
CDR3: CASSQGGGWDTEAFF

length: 18
V: TRBV7-2
size: NA
D: TRBD1
J: TRBJ2-6
DNA: TGTGCCAGCAGCTTGGGACAGCTGACCTTCTCTGGGGCCAACGTCCTGACTTTC
CDR3: CASSLGQLTFSGANVLTF

length: 15
V: TRBV5-1
size: NA
D: NA
J: TRBJ2-2
DNA: TGCGCCAGCAGCTTGGCCGGGCCCCACACCGGGGAGCTGTTTTTT
CDR3: CASSLAGPHTGELFF

length: 14
V: TRBV30
size: NA
D: NA
J: TRBJ1-1
DNA: TGTGCCTGGAATCCGGGAGCTCCAGGGACTGAAGCTTTCTTT
CDR3: CAWNPGAPGTEAFF

length: 16
V: TRBV3-1
size: NA
D: TRBD1
J: TRBJ1-4
DNA: TGTGCCAGCAGCCCTATAGGACAGGGGAGGGATGAAAAACTGTTTTTT
CDR3: CASSPIGQGRDEKLFF

length: 13
V: TRBV30
size: NA
D: NA
J: TRBJ2-7
DNA: TGTGCCTGGAGTGGACAGATGAGATTCGAGCAGTACTTC
CDR3: CAWSGQMRFEQYF

length: 14
V: TRBV6-6
size: NA
D: TRBD1
J: TRBJ2-3
DNA: TGTGCCAGCAGTAAGACAGGGTGGACAGATACGCAGTATTTT
CDR3: CASSKTGWTDTQYF

length: 16
V: TRBV24-1
size: NA
D: TRBD1
J: TRBJ2-3
DNA: TGTGCCACCAGTGATGAAACAGGGGGGACACGAGATACGCAGTATTTT
CDR3: CATSDETGGTRDTQYF

length: 14
V: TRBV5-1
size: NA
D: NA
J: TRBJ2-7
DNA: TGCGCCAGCAGCGGTGGGGGGTACTCCTACGAGCAGTACTTC
CDR3: CASSGGGYSYEQYF

length: 13
V: TRBV2
size: NA
D: TRBD2
J: TRBJ2-1
DNA: TGTGCCAGCAGTGTTAAACGGGAGGGCTATCAGTTCTTC
CDR3: CASSVKREGYQFF

length: 12
V: TRBV3-1
size: NA
D: NA
J: TRBJ1-1
DNA: TGTGCCAGCAGCCAAAGACGGGCTGAAGCTTTCTTT
CDR3: CASSQRRAEAFF

length: 12
V: TRBV28
size: NA
D: NA
J: TRBJ2-1
DNA: TGTGCCAGCAAGGTGGTGGGGGGTGAGCAGTTCTTC
CDR3: CASKVVGGEQFF

length: 15
V: TRBV5-1
size: NA
D: NA
J: TRBJ2-7
DNA: TGCGCCAGCAGCGGTACAGGGTCCCGAAACTACGAGCAGTACTTC
CDR3: CASSGTGSRNYEQYF

length: 12
V: TRBV28
size: NA
D: NA
J: TRBJ1-2
DNA: TGTGCCAGCTCCCAGGTGACCTATGGCTACACCTTC
CDR3: CASSQVTYGYTF

length: 13
V: TRBV5-8
size: NA
D: NA
J: TRBJ2-4
DNA: TGTGCCAGCTCCCGGGTAGCCAAAAACATTCAGTACTTC
CDR3: CASSRVAKNIQYF

length: 13
V: TRBV2
size: NA
D: NA
J: TRBJ1-2
DNA: TGTGCCAGCAGCGGGGATAGGGGAGTAGGCTACACCTTC
CDR3: CASSGDRGVGYTF

length: 18
V: TRBV30
size: NA
D: NA
J: TRBJ1-1
DNA: TGTGCCTGGCTTTCTCGTCCGGGGAGAGGCAGGTCGAACACTGAAGCTTTCTTT
CDR3: CAWLSRPGRGRSNTEAFF

length: 15
V: TRBV7-8
size: few
D: TRBD1
J: TRBJ1-1
DNA: TGTGCCAGCAGCTTTTCCCGGGACAGGGCCACTGAAGCTTTCTTT
CDR3: CASSFSRDRATEAFF

length: 15
V: TRBV27
size: NA
D: NA
J: TRBJ2-6
DNA: TGTGCCGCCCAGGGCTTAAGCTCTGGGGCCAACGTCCTGACTTTC
CDR3: CAAQGLSSGANVLTF

length: 12
V: TRBV7-2
size: NA
D: NA
J: TRBJ1-2
DNA: TGTGCCAGCAGCCCTCAGCTCTATGGCTACACCTTC
CDR3: CASSPQLYGYTF

length: 17
V: TRBV6-5
size: NA
D: NA
J: TRBJ2-6
DNA: TGTGCCAGCAGTTCTAGCGTGGGGGCCTCTGGGGCCAACGTCCTGACTTTC
CDR3: CASSSSVGASGANVLTF

length: 12
V: TRBV28
size: NA
D: NA
J: TRBJ1-1
DNA: TGTGCCAGCAGCCCAGGGATCACTGAAGCTTTCTTT
CDR3: CASSPGITEAFF

length: 10
V: TRBV29-1
size: NA
D: NA
J: TRBJ1-1
DNA: TGCAGCGGCATGAAGACTGAAGCTTTCTTT
CDR3: CSGMKTEAFF

length: 12
V: TRBV6-4
size: NA
D: NA
J: TRBJ1-2
DNA: TGTGCCAGCAGGCCGGGGGAGGGCCCCTACACCTTC
CDR3: CASRPGEGPYTF

length: 16
V: TRBV27
size: NA
D: TRBD2
J: TRBJ2-6
DNA: TGTGCCAGCACCCCGATCGGGGGGACTGGGGCCAACGTCCTGACTTTC
CDR3: CASTPIGGTGANVLTF

length: 12
V: TRBV2
size: NA
D: TRBD1
J: TRBJ2-4
DNA: TGTGCCAGCTGCCAGGGGGCGGACATTCAGTACTTC
CDR3: CASCQGADIQYF

length: 12
V: TRBV12-3/TRBV12-4
size: NA
D: NA
J: TRBJ1-1
DNA: TGTGCCAGCAGTGTTAACATTGGTGAAGCTTTCTTT
CDR3: CASSVNIGEAFF

length: 12
V: TRBV20-1
size: NA
D: NA
J: TRBJ1-1
DNA: TGCAGTGCTGTCCCTCAGGGGACTGAAGCTTTCTTT
CDR3: CSAVPQGTEAFF

length: 13
V: TRBV5-1
size: NA
D: NA
J: TRBJ1-2
DNA: TGCGCCAGCAGGGGGGACGTTCACTATGGCTACACCTTC
CDR3: CASRGDVHYGYTF

length: 12
V: TRBV14
size: NA
D: NA
J: TRBJ2-5
DNA: TGTGCCAGCAGCCAAGATCGATGGACCCAGTACTTC
CDR3: CASSQDRWTQYF

length: 18
V: TRBV6-5
size: NA
D: TRBD1
J: TRBJ1-5
DNA: TGTGCCAGCAGTTACTCACCGGGACAGGGTGCTTCCAATCAGCCCCAGCATTTT
CDR3: CASSYSPGQGASNQPQHF